The 26 T cell receptor beta chains in this list originate from one sample, sequenced in a study of cytomegalovirus exposure and HLA in healthy donors. Use of 60 Vbeta and 13 Jbeta primers characterized the PCR. Method: immunoSEQ multiplex PCR; TCRdb's copy keeps in-frame clones and lacks some. The sample lists under 70,000 clones, around four fifths occurring once. Sequencing was carried out using PBMCs. These receptors came from a male donor in good health and CMV-seropositive.

CDR3 nucleotides: TGTGCCAGCAGTCCCTCCCTGAACACTGAAGCTTTCTTT. Translated: CASSPSLNTEAFF. The chain employs TRBV27 and TRBJ1-1; D unresolved. V was cut by 5 bases and J by 0 bases, with 7 bases left in between. The V gene's germline CDR1 is MNHEY and CDR2 SMNVEV (reference sequence). The CDR3 extends over 13 amino acids.

This CDR3 reads CAWNPQGREQFF. CDR3 nucleotides: TGTGCCTGGAACCCACAGGGAAGGGAGCAGTTCTTC. This chain uses TRBV30 with TRBJ2-1; maybe TRBD1 (6 bases). V was pared by 4 bases and J by 10 bases, with 14 bases between. CDR3 length equals 12 residues. CDR1 GTSNPN and CDR2 SVGIG come from the germline V gene (reference sequence).

The chain couples TRBV2 to TRBJ1-2; D unresolved. Germline assignment: CDR1 SNHLY and CDR2 FYNNEI. The CDR3 runs 14 residues. V lost 4 bases and J lost 8, with 17 bases in between. The CDR3 DNA is TGTGCCAGCAGTGGCCGTGGAGGGCAAAGCGGCTACACCTTC. Translating it yields CASSGRGGQSGYTF.

V gene TRBV5-1 combines with J gene TRBJ2-7, with D tentatively TRBD1 (6 bases). The ends were cut back, 4 bases at V and 4 bases at J, with 18 bases in the middle. The CDR3 has 15 amino acids. Germline V lookup: CDR1 SGHRS, CDR2 YFSETQ. The CDR3 loop reads CASSNGTTSYYEQYF. Written as DNA, the CDR3 is TGCGCCAGCAGCAACGGGACAACCAGCTATTACGAGCAGTACTTC.

The chain couples TRBV7-9 to TRBJ1-5; a weak D match, TRBD1 (6 bases). This CDR3 contains 14 residues. Trimming took 5 bases from V and 3 from J, leaving 11 bases between them. Germline CDR1 reads SEHNR; CDR2 reads FQNEAQ (reference sequence). This CDR3 is CASSPQGYNQPQHF. CDR3 nucleotides: TGTGCCAGCAGCCCACAGGGATACAATCAGCCCCAGCATTTT.

V is TRBV7-9 and J is TRBJ1-1; D is unclear. The V and J ends lost 2 bases and 1 base respectively, with 8 bases between them. Germline CDR1 is SEHNR and CDR2 is FQNEAQ (reference sequence). CDR3 length: 14 residues. The CDR3 loop reads CASSLREKNTEAFF. CDR3 nucleotides: TGTGCCAGCAGCTTACGGGAGAAGAACACTGAAGCTTTCTTT.

The chain combines TRBV2 with TRBJ1-2, with D hard to call. With 6 bases removed from V and 7 bases from J, the gap between germline ends came to 12 bases. The CDR3 is made up of 12 amino acids. Germline CDR1 and CDR2: SNHLY and FYNNEI. The CDR3 spells CASRPPGSGYTF. As DNA, the CDR3 is TGTGCCAGCAGGCCTCCGGGATCTGGCTACACCTTC.

The V and J genes are TRBV15 and TRBJ1-5, with 7 bases fitting TRBD1. Germline CDR1 LNHNV, CDR2 YYDKDF (reference sequence). The CDR3 contains 14 residues. V dropped 3 bases and J dropped 6; count of bases not matched to a gene: 5. The CDR3 nucleotides read TGTGCCACCAGCAGGGAAGCAGGGGGTCAGCCCCAGCATTTT. It codes for CATSREAGGQPQHF.

The rearrangement links TRBV10-2 to TRBJ1-1; tentatively, D is TRBD1 (5 bases). Germline V CDR1 and CDR2: WSHSY, SAAADI. The CDR3 runs 13 residues. The ends were cut back, 6 bases at V and 3 bases at J, with 11 bases in the middle. In DNA form, the CDR3 reads TGCGCCAGCAGACGGGGGTGGGACACTGAAGCTTTCTTT. Amino acid sequence: CASRRGWDTEAFF.

The rearrangement joins TRBV25-1 to TRBJ1-1, with D possibly TRBD1 on 6 matching bases. This CDR3 is 13 amino acids long. The V gene lost 2 bases and the J gene lost 5 bases, with 9 bases spanning the gap. Germline V gene lookup returns CDR1 MGHDK and CDR2 SYGVNS. The CDR3 bases are TGTGCCAGCAGTGAAGGGGGCGGGACTGAAGCTTTCTTT. Encoded protein: CASSEGGGTEAFF.

V usage is TRBV5-1 and J usage is TRBJ1-1; 10 positions match TRBD1. Germline loops: CDR1 SGHRS, CDR2 YFSETQ. The CDR3 is made up of 15 amino acids. V gave up 7 bases and J gave up 6 bases; unmatched junction bases: 12. CDR3 sequence: CASGRQGADSAEAFF. The CDR3 bases are TGCGCCAGCGGCAGACAGGGGGCGGACTCGGCTGAAGCTTTCTTT.

This chain joins TRBV6-6 and TRBJ1-1, with unresolved D. This CDR3 has 15 amino acids. The V end was cut by 2 bases, the J end by 4 bases, with 14 bases between. Germline CDR1 is MNHNY and CDR2 is SVGAGI (reference sequence). CDR3: CASSYPSRVPTEAFF. CDR3 DNA sequence: TGTGCCAGCAGTTACCCGTCGCGAGTCCCCACTGAAGCTTTCTTT.

The chain joins TRBV5-1 to TRBJ2-1, with D possibly TRBD2 on 5 matching bases. The CDR3 loop spans 13 amino acids. V was pared by 2 bases and J by 7 bases, with 10 bases between. Germline V gives CDR1 SGHRS, CDR2 YFSETQ. This CDR3 is CASSFPGENEQFF. The CDR3 DNA reads as TGCGCCAGCAGCTTCCCTGGGGAGAATGAGCAGTTCTTC.

The chain employs TRBV7-3 and TRBJ2-2; no clear D. CDR1 and CDR2 (germline): SGHTA, FQGTGA. V dropped 2 bases and J dropped 2 bases, with 6 bases sitting between them. This CDR3 region has 14 residues. DNA for the CDR3: TGTGCCAGCAGCTTATGGGCCAACACCGGGGAGCTGTTTTTT. Encoded protein: CASSLWANTGELFF.

The rearrangement joins TRBV7-9 to TRBJ1-1; 9 bases align to TRBD1. The CDR3 consists of 14 residues. V was pared by 5 bases and J by 10 bases, with 11 bases of the junction left unmatched. The V gene's germline CDR1 is SEHNR and CDR2 FQNEAQ (reference sequence). Here the CDR3 DNA reads TGTGCCAGCAGCGCGTCCGGGACAGGGATAGGAGCTTTCTTT. Translated, it gives CASSASGTGIGAFF.

V gene TRBV18 combines with J gene TRBJ2-7; D is undetermined. The V end was cut by 2 bases, the J end by 4 bases, with 12 bases between. The CDR3 totals 14 residues. Germline V gene lookup returns CDR1 KGHSH and CDR2 LQKENI. The DNA of the CDR3 is TGTGCCAGCTCACCATTGGCCACCTTTTACGAGCAGTACTTC. This translates into CASSPLATFYEQYF. Full variable domain (remainder filled in from reference TRBV18 and TRBJ2-7): NAGVMQNPRHLVRRRGQEARLRCSPMKGHSHVYWYRQLPEEGLKFMVYLQKENIIDESGMPKERFSAEFPKEGPSILRIQQVVRGDSAAYFCASSPLATFYEQYFGPGTRLTVT.

The chain employs TRBV29-1 and TRBJ1-5, with D possibly being TRBD1 (6 bases). The germline gives CDR1 SQVTM, CDR2 ANQGSEA. This CDR3 comprises 13 residues. V was cut by 7 bases and J by 0 bases, with 10 bases left in between. The CDR3 sequence is CSALGHSNQPQHF. CDR3 DNA sequence: TGCAGCGCCCTGGGACATAGCAATCAGCCCCAGCATTTT.

The rearrangement uses TRBV6-1 and TRBJ1-2; 10 bases are shared with TRBD1. Germline V lookup: CDR1 MNHNS, CDR2 SASEGT. This CDR3 is 11 amino acids long. After removal of 6 bases from V and 13 bases from J, the junction contained 5 bases not matched to a gene. This chain's CDR3 is CASRGQGHPTF. CDR3 bases: TGTGCCAGCAGGGGACAGGGGCATCCCACCTTC.

This chain uses TRBV10-3 with TRBJ2-3, with D perhaps TRBD2 (5 bases). This CDR3 contains 17 residues. V dropped 1 base and J dropped 2 bases, with 16 bases sitting between them. Looked up from germline, CDR1 is ENHRY and CDR2 is SYGVKD. The CDR3 DNA follows: TGTGCCATCAGTGAGTTTCGGGGAAATCTCCTCACAGATACGCAGTATTTT. This encodes CAISEFRGNLLTDTQYF.

This chain uses TRBV28 with TRBJ1-4, with a possible D match to TRBD1 (6 bases). From germline, CDR1 is MDHEN and CDR2 SYDVKM. The CDR3 extends over 14 amino acids. V gave up 6 bases and J gave up 7 bases, with 15 bases separating them. CDR3 protein: CASRMGGGSEKLFF. The CDR3, as DNA: TGTGCCAGCAGAATGGGAGGGGGTAGTGAAAAACTGTTTTTT.

The CDR3 region has the DNA TGCAGCGACAGTACGGGAACCGACTATGGCTACACCTTC. The encoded protein is CSDSTGTDYGYTF. This rearrangement joins TRBV29-1 to TRBJ1-2, with D uncertain. V gave up 7 bases and J gave up 3 bases, with 15 bases separating them. Germline lookup yields CDR1 SQVTM and CDR2 ANQGSEA. The CDR3 covers 13 residues.

The chain has TRBV27 and TRBJ1-5, with 9 bases matching TRBD1. The CDR3 is 19 residues long. The V gene's germline CDR1 is MNHEY and CDR2 SMNVEV (reference sequence). The V and J ends lost 2 bases and 3 bases, in that order; junction bases with no gene match: 14. The CDR3 here is CASSLSGTGQISNNQPQHF. For the CDR3, the DNA is TGTGCCAGCAGTTTAAGTGGGACAGGGCAAATTAGTAACAATCAGCCCCAGCATTTT.

The chain couples TRBV2 to TRBJ2-3, with 7 bases aligning to TRBD2. The V gene's germline CDR1 is SNHLY and CDR2 FYNNEI. This CDR3 has 16 amino acids. Trimming removed 6 bases from V and 8 bases from J; junction bases left unmatched: 17. CDR3 residues: CASRGNSGGPSGTQYF. The CDR3 DNA reads as TGTGCCAGCAGGGGAAACTCGGGGGGACCTTCGGGTACGCAGTATTTT.

The chain carries TRBV11-1 and TRBJ1-1; D possibly corresponds to TRBD1 (5 bases). Germline loops: CDR1 SGHAT, CDR2 FQDESV (reference sequence). This CDR3 region has 16 residues. Trimming removed 8 bases at V and 4 bases at J, with 23 bases between. DNA for the CDR3: TGTGCCAGCTCCCACGGGACTGTTCTTTGGGGCACTGAAGCTTTCTTT. As protein: CASSHGTVLWGTEAFF.

The J gene is TRBJ2-3, the V gene TRBV11-1, with 8 bases identical to TRBD2. V gave up 6 bases and J gave up 4 bases; unmatched junction bases: 9. This CDR3 is built from 15 residues. Germline loops: CDR1 SGHAT, CDR2 FQDESV (reference sequence). CDR3 sequence: CASRQHSGGPDTQYF. In DNA, the CDR3 is TGTGCCAGCAGACAACACAGCGGGGGCCCAGATACGCAGTATTTT.

The V and J genes are TRBV27 and TRBJ1-1, with a tentative D call TRBD1 (6 bases). Germline assignment: CDR1 MNHEY and CDR2 SMNVEV (reference sequence). This CDR3 region has 16 residues. V lost 6 bases and J 0 bases, leaving 17 bases between the germline ends. The CDR3 coding sequence is TGTGCCAGCAGGGACCGCACAGGGCTCATGAACACTGAAGCTTTCTTT. Its translation is CASRDRTGLMNTEAFF.